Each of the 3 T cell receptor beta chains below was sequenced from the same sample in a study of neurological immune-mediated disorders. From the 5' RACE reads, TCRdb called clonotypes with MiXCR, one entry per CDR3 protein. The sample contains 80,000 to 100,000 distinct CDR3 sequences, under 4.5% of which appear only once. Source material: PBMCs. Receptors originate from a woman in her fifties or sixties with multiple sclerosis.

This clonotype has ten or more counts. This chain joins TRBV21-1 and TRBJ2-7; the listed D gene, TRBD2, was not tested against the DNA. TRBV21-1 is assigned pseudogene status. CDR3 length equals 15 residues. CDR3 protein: CASSKEGTDPYEQYF. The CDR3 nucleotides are TGTGCCAGCAGCAAAGAAGGGACTGACCCCTACGAGCAGTACTTC.

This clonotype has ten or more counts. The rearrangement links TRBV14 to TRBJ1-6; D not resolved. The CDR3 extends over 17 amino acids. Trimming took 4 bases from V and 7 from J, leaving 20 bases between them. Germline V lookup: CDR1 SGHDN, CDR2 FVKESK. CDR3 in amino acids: CASSLHGGLPRNSPLHF. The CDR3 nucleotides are TGTGCCAGCAGCCTACACGGAGGGTTACCGCGAAATTCACCCCTCCACTTT.

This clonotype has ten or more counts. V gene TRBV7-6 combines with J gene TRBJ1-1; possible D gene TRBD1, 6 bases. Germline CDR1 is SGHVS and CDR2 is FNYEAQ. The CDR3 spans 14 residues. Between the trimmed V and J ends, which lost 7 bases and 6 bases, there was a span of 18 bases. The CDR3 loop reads CASTPGGSISEAFF. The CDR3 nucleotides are TGTGCCAGCACCCCTGGGGGCTCTATCTCTGAAGCTTTCTTT.